Listed here are 20 T cell receptor beta chains from one sample, sequenced in a study of blood T cell repertoires in COVID-19. Measured with immunoSEQ multiplex PCR; TCRdb has only the in-frame clones, and not every one. The table lists roughly 300,000 clones, 75% to 90% of them singletons. Sequenced sample: PBMCs or T cells enriched from blood (not recorded which). All receptors derive from a woman aged 50 to 65 who had recovered from COVID-19.

V gene TRBV2 combines with J gene TRBJ1-1; TRBD1 is a possible D gene (6 bases). Germline V gene data show CDR1 as SNHLY and CDR2 as FYNNEI. The V end was cut by 4 bases, the J end by 1 base, with 13 bases between. The CDR3 length is 15 residues. CDR3 amino acids: CASSGGLGGNTEAFF. The CDR3 nucleotides read TGTGCCAGCAGTGGGGGGCTCGGAGGGAACACTGAAGCTTTCTTT.

This clone was seen just once. The rearrangement uses TRBV15 and TRBJ1-1, with D unclear. Deletions cut 0 bases from V and 1 base from J, with 6 bases between. Looked up from germline, CDR1 is LNHNV and CDR2 is YYDKDF (reference sequence). The CDR3 length is 14 residues. The DNA of the CDR3 is TGTGCCACCAGCAGAGATCTAGGGAACACTGAAGCTTTCTTT. Its translation: CATSRDLGNTEAFF.

The chain combines TRBV11-2 with TRBJ2-1; the match to TRBD2 covers 12 bases. The germline CDR1 and CDR2 sequences are SGHAT and FQNNGV. The V segment lost 5 bases and the J segment 4 bases; nucleotides outside the gene matches: 9. The CDR3 consists of 17 residues. The CDR3 region is CASSRTQLAGGYNEQFF. The CDR3 region has the DNA TGTGCCAGCAGCCGGACCCAACTAGCGGGGGGTTACAATGAGCAGTTCTTC.

The chain carries TRBV7-9 and TRBJ2-7; D call uncertain. The length of the CDR3 is 14 residues. The ends were cut back, 1 base at V and 2 bases at J, with 9 bases in the middle. Germline V gene sequence: CDR1 SEHNR, CDR2 FQNEAQ (reference sequence). CDR3 protein: CASSLGTGAYEQYF. For the CDR3, the DNA is TGTGCCAGCAGCTTAGGTACCGGAGCCTACGAGCAGTACTTC.

The chain carries TRBV25-1 and TRBJ2-4; perhaps TRBD1 as D (6 bases). The CDR3 has 13 amino acids. The germline V and J ends were trimmed by 7 bases and 6 bases, with 13 bases remaining between them. CDR1 MGHDK and CDR2 SYGVNS come from the germline V gene. The CDR3 reads CASNEGVGNIQYF. CDR3 bases: TGTGCCAGCAACGAGGGGGTGGGAAACATTCAGTACTTC. The complete variable domain, with remaining parts taken from reference TRBV25-1 and TRBJ2-4, reads EADIYQTPRYLVIGTGKKITLECSQTMGHDKMYWYQQDPGMELHLIHYSYGVNSTEKGDLSSESTVSRIRTEHFPLTLESARPSHTSQYLCASNEGVGNIQYFGAGTRLSVL.

V gene TRBV19 combines with J gene TRBJ1-5; 8 bases are a match to TRBD1. The CDR3 has 14 residues. Losses at the gene ends were 1 base for V and 11 bases for J; bases not matched to a gene: 7. Germline CDR1 is LNHDA and CDR2 is SQIVND (reference sequence). DNA of the CDR3: TGTGCCAGTAGTATAGTCGGGACAGGTCGATCCCAGCATTTT. Amino acids: CASSIVGTGRSQHF.

J is TRBJ1-5 and V is TRBV21-1. TRBV21-1 is tagged as a pseudogene. The CDR3 extends over 17 amino acids. CDR3: CASSKTGGLYSNQPQHF. The CDR3 DNA sequence: TGTGCCAGCAGCAAGACTGGGGGACTTTATAGCAATCAGCCCCAGCATTTT.

The chain recombines TRBV29-1 with TRBJ1-2; no definite D call. This CDR3 contains 12 residues. The germline V gene encodes CDR1 SQVTM and CDR2 ANQGSEA. The V gene lost 3 bases and the J gene lost 5 bases, with 10 bases spanning the gap. The CDR3 sequence is CSVDVVGYGYTF. Written as DNA, the CDR3 is TGCAGCGTTGATGTAGTCGGGTATGGCTACACCTTC.

This clone was counted only a few times. This chain links TRBV27 with TRBJ2-2, with D unresolved. V shed 0 bases and J shed 3 bases, with 5 bases lying between them. The CDR3 consists of 14 residues. CDR1 and CDR2 (germline): MNHEY, SMNVEV (reference sequence). The CDR3: CASSLSPYTGELFF. The CDR3, as DNA: TGTGCCAGCAGTTTATCCCCGTACACCGGGGAGCTGTTTTTT.

The rearrangement joins TRBV30 to TRBJ2-3, with D maybe TRBD2 (6 bases). Germline CDR1 reads GTSNPN; CDR2 reads SVGIG (reference sequence). Trimming removed 6 bases from V and 2 bases from J, with 12 bases in between. The CDR3 loop spans 13 amino acids. CDR3 coding DNA: TGTGCCTGCCACGGGGGTAACACAGATACGCAGTATTTT. Its translation is CACHGGNTDTQYF.

J is TRBJ1-6 and V is TRBV4-1, with 8 bases identical to TRBD1. In germline, CDR1 is MGHRA, CDR2 YSYEKL. This CDR3 region has 17 residues. V was clipped by 1 base and J by 6 bases; unmatched bases: 8. CDR3 loop: CASSQVGRGPANSPLHF. The DNA of the CDR3 is TGCGCCAGCAGCCAAGTTGGCAGGGGGCCGGCTAATTCACCCCTCCACTTT.

The genes are TRBV7-2 and TRBJ1-6; D may be TRBD1 (5 bases). The germline gives CDR1 SGHTA, CDR2 FQGNSA. There are 15 residues in the CDR3. V was shortened by 4 bases and J by 8 bases, with 15 bases between the two germline ends. CDR3: CASSSRHQGDSPLHF. In DNA form, the CDR3 reads TGTGCCAGCAGCTCGAGACATCAAGGGGATTCACCCCTCCACTTT. The variable domain in full, with the rest retrieved from reference TRBV7-2 and TRBJ1-6, is GAGVSQSPSNKVTEKGKDVELRCDPISGHTALYWYRQSLGQGLEFLIYFQGNSAPDKSGLPSDRFSAERTGGSVSTLTIQRTQQEDSAVYLCASSSRHQGDSPLHFGNGTRLTVT.

This clone has just a few counts. The V call is TRBV4-2, the J call TRBJ2-6; D gene uncertain. Germline-derived CDR1 and CDR2 are LGHNA and YNFKEQ. This CDR3 spans 16 amino acids. V lost 1 base and J 4 bases, leaving 11 bases between the germline ends. The CDR3 spells CASSQVFGFGANVLTF. CDR3 nucleotide sequence: TGTGCCAGCAGCCAAGTTTTCGGGTTCGGGGCCAACGTCCTGACTTTC.

V and J are TRBV15 and TRBJ2-1; D might be TRBD2 (6 bases). Deletions cut 0 bases from V and 5 bases from J, with 11 bases between. Germline-derived CDR1 and CDR2 are LNHNV and YYDKDF (reference sequence). The CDR3 extends over 15 amino acids. CDR3 sequence (DNA): TGTGCCACCAGCAGAGATCGGACTACAAACAATGAGCAGTTCTTC. Translation: CATSRDRTTNNEQFF.

The rearrangement uses TRBV2 and TRBJ2-7; 7 nucleotides line up with TRBD2. The CDR3 has 16 amino acids. Trimming removed 3 bases from V and 2 bases from J; junction bases left unmatched: 10. The V gene's germline CDR1 is SNHLY and CDR2 FYNNEI. The CDR3 nucleotides read TGTGCCAGCAGTGACACTATGGGACTACCTACCTACGAGCAGTACTTC. Translation: CASSDTMGLPTYEQYF.

This rearrangement joins TRBV7-2 to TRBJ1-4; tentative D call: TRBD1 (5 bases). In germline, CDR1 is SGHTA, CDR2 FQGNSA. With 5 bases removed from V and 0 bases from J, the gap between germline ends came to 10 bases. The CDR3 extends over 15 amino acids. The CDR3 reads CASSLQGPTNEKLFF. The CDR3 region has the DNA TGTGCCAGCAGCCTCCAGGGTCCAACTAATGAAAAACTGTTTTTT.

The chain recombines TRBV20-1 with TRBJ1-1; D remains unclear. The length of the CDR3 is 13 residues. V lost 3 bases and J lost 2, with 10 bases in between. Germline assignment: CDR1 DFQATT and CDR2 SNEGSKA (reference sequence). CDR3 DNA: TGCAGTGCTAGTCGCAGGTCCAACACTGAAGCTTTCTTT. It is translated as CSASRRSNTEAFF.

CDR3 in amino acids: CASSESIGTGGYGYTF. The CDR3 region has the DNA TGTGCCAGCAGTGAAAGTATAGGGACAGGGGGCTATGGCTACACCTTC. The chain recombines TRBV6-1 with TRBJ1-2; 11 nucleotides line up with TRBD1. The CDR3 is 16 residues long. Germline CDR1 MNHNS, CDR2 SASEGT. V trimming: 2 bases; J trimming: 4 bases; junction bases outside the gene matches: 6.

This rearrangement joins TRBV2 to TRBJ1-2; TRBD1 agrees at 12 bases. J gave up 8 bases and V 6 bases, and 10 bases lay outside the gene matches. The CDR3 has 15 amino acids. Germline-derived CDR1 and CDR2 are SNHLY and FYNNEI. The CDR3 is CASSPSRDRGQGYTF. The CDR3 nucleotides are TGTGCCAGCAGCCCTTCCCGGGACAGGGGGCAAGGCTACACCTTC. Using reference TRBV2 and TRBJ1-2 for the parts outside the CDR3, the full variable domain is EPEVTQTPSHQVTQMGQEVILRCVPISNHLYFYWYRQILGQKVEFLVSFYNNEISEKSEIFDDQFSVERPDGSNFTLKIRSTKLEDSAMYFCASSPSRDRGQGYTFGSGTRLTVV.

The V call is TRBV18, the J call TRBJ2-5, with D unresolved. Between the trimmed V and J ends, which lost 2 bases and 5 bases, there was a span of 9 bases. Germline V CDR1 and CDR2: KGHSH, LQKENI. The CDR3 extends over 13 amino acids. In DNA, the CDR3 is TGTGCCAGCTCACCAACACAAACCGAGACCCAGTACTTC. Translated: CASSPTQTETQYF.